This record looks at one TCR beta chain sequence and its context. Antigen: not known. This entry is derived from a study of radiotherapy plus CTLA-4 blockade in lung cancer. Study-level information: Of all patients, around 18% responded objectively and roughly 31% showed disease control. Regarding the study as a whole: Together with interferon-beta, which increased in serum after radiation, early dynamic changes in blood T cell clones were reportedly the best predictors of response.

The J segment lost 2 bases and the V segment lost 5 bases, leaving 2 bases of the junction unmatched. This CDR3 is built from 14 residues. In germline, CDR1 is SGHTA, CDR2 FQGNSA. Sequenced by immunoSEQ multiplex PCR; TCRdb stores in-frame clones only, minus some. The table records roughly 110,000 clones, more than 70% of them present only once. This sample comprised peripheral blood, obtained from a patient treated with radiotherapy plus ipilimumab. The chain combines TRBV7-2 with TRBJ1-2; 10 bases fit TRBD1. The sequence was obtained from a human donor with non-small cell lung cancer that progressed on radiotherapy plus ipilimumab. Some clones in this sample may be carry-over from other donors' samples. CDR3 sequence (DNA): TGTGCCAGCAGCCCGGGACAGGGGAACTATGGCTACACCTTC. As protein: CASSPGQGNYGYTF.